A selection of T cell receptor beta chains follows, all from one sample in a study of cytomegalovirus exposure and HLA in healthy donors. Method: immunoSEQ multiplex PCR; TCRdb's copy keeps in-frame clones and lacks some. This sample has fewer than 95,000 clones, with around 82% found just once. The specimen sequenced was PBMCs. The receptors come from a woman aged 18-29 years in good health and CMV-seropositive. Both conserved end residues are part of each CDR3. Each record gives: D gene, J gene, clone size, V gene, CDR3 protein, CDR3 DNA. D genes are given only for firm matches. The size entry is marked missing in some rows and otherwise reads once, few, many or a size class.

D gene: TRBD1; J gene: TRBJ2-5; clone size: -; V gene: TRBV28; CDR3 protein: CASSTGVETQYF; CDR3 DNA: TGTGCCAGCAGTACAGGGGTAGAGACCCAGTACTTC
D gene: TRBD1; J gene: TRBJ1-4; clone size: -; V gene: TRBV6-6; CDR3 protein: CASSSNRGRDNEKLFF; CDR3 DNA: TGTGCCAGCAGTTCGAACAGGGGGCGAGATAATGAAAAACTGTTTTTT
D gene: -; J gene: TRBJ1-6; clone size: -; V gene: TRBV4-2; CDR3 protein: CASSQDSQYNSPLHF; CDR3 DNA: TGTGCCAGCAGCCAAGATTCGCAGTATAATTCACCCCTCCACTTT
D gene: TRBD1; J gene: TRBJ2-3; clone size: once; V gene: TRBV27; CDR3 protein: CASSSGQGAPTDTQYF; CDR3 DNA: TGTGCCAGCAGTTCTGGACAGGGGGCGCCCACAGATACGCAGTATTTT
D gene: -; J gene: TRBJ2-3; clone size: -; V gene: TRBV12-2; CDR3 protein: CASRPGTAGSGTQYF; CDR3 DNA: TGTGCAAGTCGCCCCGGGACTGCGGGATCGGGTACGCAGTATTTT
D gene: TRBD2; J gene: TRBJ2-7; clone size: -; V gene: TRBV5-1; CDR3 protein: CASSPRTSGGTLYEQYF; CDR3 DNA: TGCGCCAGCAGCCCCAGGACTAGCGGGGGGACTCTATACGAGCAGTACTTC
D gene: TRBD1; J gene: TRBJ2-7; clone size: -; V gene: TRBV6-5; CDR3 protein: CASSYRGRQGAYEQYF; CDR3 DNA: TGTGCCAGCAGTTACAGGGGCCGACAGGGGGCCTACGAGCAGTACTTC
D gene: -; J gene: TRBJ2-4; clone size: -; V gene: TRBV5-4; CDR3 protein: CASSSQTDIQYF; CDR3 DNA: TGTGCCAGCAGCTCTCAGACAGACATTCAGTACTTC
D gene: TRBD2; J gene: TRBJ2-1; clone size: -; V gene: TRBV7-9; CDR3 protein: CASSLAALAGGPSYNEQFF; CDR3 DNA: TGTGCCAGCAGCTTAGCCGCATTAGCGGGGGGCCCCTCCTACAATGAGCAGTTCTTC
D gene: TRBD2; J gene: TRBJ2-7; clone size: -; V gene: TRBV6-1; CDR3 protein: CASRLAGGEGEQYF; CDR3 DNA: TGTGCCAGCCGGTTAGCGGGGGGTGAGGGCGAGCAGTACTTC
D gene: -; J gene: TRBJ2-1; clone size: -; V gene: TRBV9; CDR3 protein: CASSVSSGTYNEQFF; CDR3 DNA: TGTGCCAGCAGCGTATCGAGCGGAACATACAATGAGCAGTTCTTC
D gene: TRBD1; J gene: TRBJ1-2; clone size: -; V gene: TRBV19; CDR3 protein: CASSMSPGGGYTF; CDR3 DNA: TGTGCCAGTAGTATGAGCCCAGGGGGCGGCTACACCTTC
D gene: -; J gene: TRBJ2-7; clone size: few; V gene: TRBV7-2; CDR3 protein: CASSLAQYEQYF; CDR3 DNA: TGTGCCAGCAGCTTAGCGCAGTACGAGCAGTACTTC
D gene: -; J gene: TRBJ2-7; clone size: -; V gene: TRBV19; CDR3 protein: CASSIGVSSYEQYF; CDR3 DNA: TGTGCCAGTAGTATAGGCGTTAGCTCCTACGAGCAGTACTTC
D gene: TRBD1; J gene: TRBJ1-1; clone size: -; V gene: TRBV9; CDR3 protein: CASSPRGQRTEAFF; CDR3 DNA: TGTGCCAGCAGCCCCAGGGGGCAGCGCACTGAAGCTTTCTTT
D gene: TRBD2; J gene: TRBJ2-1; clone size: -; V gene: TRBV7-9; CDR3 protein: CASSQGSGGSYNEQFF; CDR3 DNA: TGTGCCAGCAGCCAAGGGTCGGGGGGTTCCTACAATGAGCAGTTCTTC
D gene: -; J gene: TRBJ2-5; clone size: -; V gene: TRBV6-5; CDR3 protein: CASSSYRVSQETQYF; CDR3 DNA: TGTGCCAGCAGTTCGTACAGGGTTAGCCAAGAGACCCAGTACTTC
D gene: TRBD1; J gene: TRBJ1-3; clone size: -; V gene: TRBV9; CDR3 protein: CASSPWLQGDGNTIYF; CDR3 DNA: TGTGCCAGCAGCCCCTGGTTACAGGGGGACGGAAACACCATATATTTT
D gene: TRBD2; J gene: TRBJ2-1; clone size: once; V gene: TRBV29-1; CDR3 protein: CSVAVGLAGYNEQFF; CDR3 DNA: TGCAGCGTTGCGGTGGGACTAGCGGGTTACAATGAGCAGTTCTTC
D gene: TRBD1; J gene: TRBJ2-5; clone size: -; V gene: TRBV10-3; CDR3 protein: CAISVDRGQGTQYF; CDR3 DNA: TGTGCCATCAGTGTTGACAGGGGGCAGGGGACCCAGTACTTC
D gene: TRBD1; J gene: TRBJ2-7; clone size: -; V gene: TRBV11-2; CDR3 protein: CASSSHQGARFEQYF; CDR3 DNA: TGTGCCAGCAGCTCCCACCAGGGGGCCCGGTTCGAGCAGTACTTC
D gene: -; J gene: TRBJ1-2; clone size: -; V gene: TRBV5-1; CDR3 protein: CASSLAERHYGYTF; CDR3 DNA: TGCGCCAGCAGCTTGGCGGAGAGACACTATGGCTACACCTTC
D gene: -; J gene: TRBJ1-2; clone size: few; V gene: TRBV29-1; CDR3 protein: CSVETQGPSYGYTF; CDR3 DNA: TGCAGCGTTGAAACTCAGGGTCCCAGCTATGGCTACACCTTC